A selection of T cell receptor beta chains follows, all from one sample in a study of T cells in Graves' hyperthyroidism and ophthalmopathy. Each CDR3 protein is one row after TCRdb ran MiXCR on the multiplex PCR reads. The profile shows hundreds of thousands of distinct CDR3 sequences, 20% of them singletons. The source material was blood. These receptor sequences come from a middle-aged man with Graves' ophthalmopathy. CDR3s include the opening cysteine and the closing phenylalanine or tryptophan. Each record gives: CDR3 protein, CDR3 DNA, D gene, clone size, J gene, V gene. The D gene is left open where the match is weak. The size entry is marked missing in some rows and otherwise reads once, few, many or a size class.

CDR3 protein: CASSSGQGAVETQYF; CDR3 DNA: TGTGCCAGCAGTTCGGGACAGGGGGCCGTAGAGACCCAGTACTTC; D gene: TRBD1; clone size: NA; J gene: TRBJ2-5; V gene: TRBV28
CDR3 protein: CASSPGSGGEQYF; CDR3 DNA: TGTGCCAGCTCACCGGGATCAGGTGGCGAGCAGTACTTC; D gene: NA; clone size: many; J gene: TRBJ2-7; V gene: TRBV18
CDR3 protein: CASILGQGGTDTQYF; CDR3 DNA: TGTGCCAGCATCTTGGGGCAGGGAGGCACAGATACGCAGTATTTT; D gene: NA; clone size: NA; J gene: TRBJ2-3; V gene: TRBV5-5
CDR3 protein: CASAASSSGNTIYF; CDR3 DNA: TGTGCCAGCGCTGCTTCGAGCTCTGGAAACACCATATATTTT; D gene: NA; clone size: few; J gene: TRBJ1-3; V gene: TRBV3-1
CDR3 protein: CSAGPGYHEQYF; CDR3 DNA: TGCAGTGCTGGCCCAGGTTACCACGAGCAGTACTTC; D gene: NA; clone size: many; J gene: TRBJ2-7; V gene: TRBV20-1
CDR3 protein: CASSLLGGKAGELFF; CDR3 DNA: TGTGCCAGCAGTTTACTAGGCGGAAAAGCCGGGGAGCTGTTTTTT; D gene: NA; clone size: NA; J gene: TRBJ2-2; V gene: TRBV12-3/TRBV12-4
CDR3 protein: CASSNELAAYF; CDR3 DNA: TGTGCCAGCAGTAATGAACTAGCGGCGTATTTT; D gene: TRBD2; clone size: many; J gene: TRBJ2-3; V gene: TRBV2
CDR3 protein: CASSGRQGAYTGELFF; CDR3 DNA: TGTGCCAGCAGTGGACGACAGGGGGCTTACACCGGGGAGCTGTTTTTT; D gene: TRBD1; clone size: many; J gene: TRBJ2-2; V gene: TRBV2
CDR3 protein: CASSYPGGDNEQFF; CDR3 DNA: TGTGCCAGCAGCTACCCTGGCGGCGACAATGAGCAGTTCTTC; D gene: NA; clone size: NA; J gene: TRBJ2-1; V gene: TRBV12-3/TRBV12-4
CDR3 protein: CASSGGADSGNTIYF; CDR3 DNA: TGTGCCAGCAGCGGCGGGGCAGACTCTGGAAACACCATATATTTT; D gene: NA; clone size: NA; J gene: TRBJ1-3; V gene: TRBV9
CDR3 protein: CASSLRFDSISNQPQHF; CDR3 DNA: TGTGCCAGTAGTTTAAGGTTTGACAGCATTAGCAATCAGCCCCAGCATTTT; D gene: NA; clone size: NA; J gene: TRBJ1-5; V gene: TRBV19
CDR3 protein: CASSSYTGGGTQYF; CDR3 DNA: TGTGCCAGCAGCTCCTACACAGGGGGAGGGACGCAGTATTTT; D gene: NA; clone size: few; J gene: TRBJ2-3; V gene: TRBV7-2
CDR3 protein: CASSPSITAPDTQYF; CDR3 DNA: TGTGCCAGCAGCCCATCAATAACGGCCCCAGATACGCAGTATTTT; D gene: NA; clone size: NA; J gene: TRBJ2-3; V gene: TRBV7-9
CDR3 protein: CASSLVGGNEQFF; CDR3 DNA: TGTGCCAGCAGCTTAGTCGGGGGTAATGAGCAGTTCTTC; D gene: NA; clone size: many; J gene: TRBJ2-1; V gene: TRBV11-2
CDR3 protein: CASSFPTSGRAGETQYF; CDR3 DNA: TGTGCCAGCAGCTTCCCGACTAGCGGGAGGGCCGGAGAGACCCAGTACTTC; D gene: TRBD2; clone size: few; J gene: TRBJ2-5; V gene: TRBV5-8
CDR3 protein: CASSPGTGAAARGNTIYF; CDR3 DNA: TGTGCCAGCAGCCCCGGGACAGGGGCGGCAGCGCGTGGAAACACCATATATTTT; D gene: TRBD1; clone size: few; J gene: TRBJ1-3; V gene: TRBV7-2
CDR3 protein: CASRNAGQRNEKLFF; CDR3 DNA: TGTGCCAGCAGAAACGCAGGACAGCGCAATGAAAAACTGTTTTTT; D gene: NA; clone size: few; J gene: TRBJ1-4; V gene: TRBV6-2/TRBV6-3
CDR3 protein: CASSDDTEETQYF; CDR3 DNA: TGTGCCAGCAGTGATGACACGGAGGAGACCCAGTACTTC; D gene: NA; clone size: NA; J gene: TRBJ2-5; V gene: TRBV6-1
CDR3 protein: CASSLGLWGRESTDTQYF; CDR3 DNA: TGTGCCAGCAGCTTAGGCTTGTGGGGGAGGGAGAGCACAGATACGCAGTATTTT; D gene: TRBD2; clone size: many; J gene: TRBJ2-3; V gene: TRBV7-8
CDR3 protein: CASSEWGGEQYF; CDR3 DNA: TGCGCCAGCAGCGAATGGGGGGGCGAGCAGTACTTC; D gene: TRBD2; clone size: many; J gene: TRBJ2-7; V gene: TRBV5-1
CDR3 protein: CSARRTTYDPRGYTF; CDR3 DNA: TGCAGTGCTAGGAGGACAACATATGACCCTCGTGGCTACACCTTC; D gene: NA; clone size: many; J gene: TRBJ1-2; V gene: TRBV20-1
CDR3 protein: CASSPQGQPNYGYTF; CDR3 DNA: TGTGCCAGCAGCCCTCAAGGACAGCCTAACTATGGCTACACCTTC; D gene: NA; clone size: NA; J gene: TRBJ1-2; V gene: TRBV11-1
CDR3 protein: CSPDRDYTF; CDR3 DNA: TGCAGTCCCGACAGGGACTACACCTTC; D gene: TRBD1; clone size: few; J gene: TRBJ1-2; V gene: TRBV20-1
CDR3 protein: CASSLRRGGGTTNEKLFF; CDR3 DNA: TGTGCCAGCAGCTTAAGAAGGGGCGGGGGCACTACTAATGAAAAACTGTTTTTT; D gene: NA; clone size: few; J gene: TRBJ1-4; V gene: TRBV7-9
CDR3 protein: CASSQTSGGLPDTQYF; CDR3 DNA: TGCGCCAGCAGCCAGACTAGCGGGGGGCTACCAGATACGCAGTATTTT; D gene: TRBD2; clone size: many; J gene: TRBJ2-3; V gene: TRBV5-1
CDR3 protein: CSVEIAGQSVLTF; CDR3 DNA: TGCAGCGTTGAAATTGCGGGGCAGAGCGTCCTGACTTTC; D gene: NA; clone size: NA; J gene: TRBJ2-6; V gene: TRBV29-1
CDR3 protein: CASSPQTRDRGRLMNTEAFF; CDR3 DNA: TGTGCCAGCAGCCCCCAAACCCGGGACAGGGGGCGGTTAATGAACACTGAAGCTTTCTTT; D gene: TRBD1; clone size: NA; J gene: TRBJ1-1; V gene: TRBV4-2
CDR3 protein: CASSQLAGNTIYF; CDR3 DNA: TGTGCCAGCAGCCAGCTGGCTGGAAACACCATATATTTT; D gene: NA; clone size: many; J gene: TRBJ1-3; V gene: TRBV3-1
CDR3 protein: CASSYSRVGGYEQYF; CDR3 DNA: TGTGCCAGCAGTTACTCGCGGGTTGGTGGCTACGAGCAGTACTTC; D gene: NA; clone size: many; J gene: TRBJ2-7; V gene: TRBV6-5
CDR3 protein: CASRLRRSYGYTF; CDR3 DNA: TGTGCCAGCAGACTCCGTAGGAGCTATGGCTACACCTTC; D gene: NA; clone size: few; J gene: TRBJ1-2; V gene: TRBV6-1
CDR3 protein: CASSLRWEGRGGQYF; CDR3 DNA: TGTGCCAGCAGCTTACGATGGGAGGGCCGGGGGGGGCAGTACTTC; D gene: TRBD2; clone size: NA; J gene: TRBJ2-7; V gene: TRBV7-2
CDR3 protein: CASSYSGRPQSGTQYF; CDR3 DNA: TGTGCCAGCAGTTACTCGGGCAGGCCTCAGTCTGGTACGCAGTATTTT; D gene: NA; clone size: NA; J gene: TRBJ2-3; V gene: TRBV6-6
CDR3 protein: CASSSGGGGLSTDTQYF; CDR3 DNA: TGTGCCAGCAGTTCGGGGGGGGGCGGGCTGAGCACAGATACGCAGTATTTT; D gene: TRBD2; clone size: many; J gene: TRBJ2-3; V gene: TRBV28